The text below deals with one TCR beta chain. This specimen belongs to a study of control samples from healthy donors and cancer patients. The CDR3 extends over 13 amino acids. V was clipped by 3 bases and J by 4 bases, with 9 bases between them. Germline-derived CDR1 and CDR2 are MDHEN and SYDVKM. Measured with immunoSEQ multiplex PCR; TCRdb has only the in-frame clones, and not every one. The sample has just under 150,000 clones; around 92% are singletons. The receptor was isolated from a young man in good health. Sample: blood. V and J are TRBV28 and TRBJ1-2; tentative D call: TRBD1 (5 bases). The CDR3 DNA reads as TGTGCCAGCAGTTTGGGGGTAGGCTATGGCTACACCTTC. This translates into CASSLGVGYGYTF.